What follows are 15 T cell receptor beta chains derived from one specimen sequenced in a study of CD8 T cells in Susac syndrome. RNA in amounts of roughly 0.5 to 1 ug was reverse transcribed with random hexamers. TCRdb fed the immunoSEQ multiplex PCR reads into MiXCR, producing one record per CDR3 protein. The data show about 300,000 distinct CDR3 sequences, around 89% seen once. The material sequenced was CD8+ T cells from PBMCs. The receptors originated from a human donor with multiple sclerosis.

The chain carries TRBV28 and TRBJ1-5; D is unclear. V lost 1 base and J lost 3, with 10 bases in between. Germline values: CDR1 MDHEN, CDR2 SYDVKM. The CDR3 is 15 amino acids. The CDR3, as DNA: TGTGCCAGCAGTTTATTCCGGGGATCCAATCAGCCCCAGCATTTT. Amino acids: CASSLFRGSNQPQHF.

V is TRBV7-8 and J is TRBJ2-7; 11 bases agree with TRBD2. Germline values: CDR1 SGHVS, CDR2 FQNEAQ. This CDR3 comprises 17 residues. V trimming: 10 bases; J trimming: 1 base; junction bases outside the gene matches: 15. CDR3 nucleotides: TGTGCCATCCTAGCGGGAGGCGCTTTCGCAAGTTCCTACGAGCAGTACTTC. Its translation: CAILAGGAFASSYEQYF.

The chain has TRBV4-1 and TRBJ2-1, with 10 positions matching TRBD1. Trimming took 4 bases from V and 10 from J; bases not matched to a gene: 13. The length of the CDR3 is 16 residues. Germline CDR1 MGHRA, CDR2 YSYEKL. This CDR3 is CASSLMTGGAGREQFF. The CDR3 DNA sequence: TGCGCCAGCAGCCTCATGACAGGGGGCGCGGGTAGGGAGCAGTTCTTC.

This chain connects TRBV20-1 to TRBJ2-3; a possible D gene is TRBD1 (5 bases). Germline V gene sequence: CDR1 DFQATT, CDR2 SNEGSKA (reference sequence). The CDR3 sequence is 14 residues long. Trimming removed 5 bases at V and 3 bases at J, with 15 bases between. The CDR3 protein is CSACQGIWTDTQYF. The CDR3 nucleotides are TGCAGTGCTTGCCAGGGTATATGGACAGATACGCAGTATTTT.

CDR3 DNA: TGCAGCGTTGAGTTGGGCAGGGCCGATAACTATGGCTACACCTTC. Residues: CSVELGRADNYGYTF. The V call is TRBV29-1, the J call TRBJ1-2; tentative D call: TRBD1 (5 bases). CDR1 and CDR2 (germline): SQVTM, ANQGSEA. The CDR3 is made up of 15 amino acids. With 3 bases removed from V and 1 base from J, the gap between germline ends came to 15 bases. The variable domain in full, with the rest retrieved from reference TRBV29-1 and TRBJ1-2, is SAVISQKPSRDICQRGTSLTIQCQVDSQVTMMFWYRQQPGQSLTLIATANQGSEATYESGFVIDKFPISRPNLTFSTLTVSNMSPEDSSIYLCSVELGRADNYGYTFGSGTRLTVV.

The J gene is TRBJ2-7, the V gene TRBV7-9; 10 bases agree with TRBD1. Germline CDR1 is SEHNR and CDR2 is FQNEAQ (reference sequence). The CDR3 runs 14 residues. Losses at the gene ends were 1 base for V and 7 bases for J; bases not matched to a gene: 4. The CDR3 region is CASSLGQGANEQYF. In DNA form, the CDR3 reads TGTGCCAGCAGCTTAGGACAGGGGGCGAATGAGCAGTACTTC.

In this sample, this clonotype turned up a few times. The chain carries TRBV7-2 and TRBJ2-7, with D possibly being TRBD2 (5 bases). CDR3 length equals 13 residues. The V gene's germline CDR1 is SGHTA and CDR2 FQGNSA. Trimming took off 7 bases at V and 6 bases at J, with 16 bases between the two ends. CDR3 bases: TGTGCCAGCAATTATTACGGGGAAATCGAGCAGTACTTC. Protein product: CASNYYGEIEQYF.

CDR3 sequence (DNA): TGTGCCAGCTCACCACCCGAGGGTAGGTCCTACGAGCAGTACTTC. Translated, it gives CASSPPEGRSYEQYF. The rearrangement links TRBV18 to TRBJ2-7, with a possible D match to TRBD2 (5 bases). Trimming shortened V by 0 bases and J by 1 base, and 10 bases separated the two germline ends. The CDR3 has 15 amino acids. From germline, CDR1 is KGHSH and CDR2 LQKENI.

J is TRBJ2-1 and V is TRBV29-1; tentatively, D is TRBD2 (9 bases). Germline V gene data show CDR1 as SQVTM and CDR2 as ANQGSEA. The V gene lost 7 bases and the J gene lost 9 bases, with 22 bases spanning the gap. The CDR3 contains 14 residues. The CDR3 here is CSATRGLAGLEQFF. CDR3 sequence (DNA): TGCAGCGCGACCAGGGGGCTAGCGGGGCTTGAGCAGTTCTTC.

In its sample, this clonotype was seen once. The chain recombines TRBV28 with TRBJ2-1; 7 nucleotides agree with TRBD2. The length of the CDR3 is 14 residues. The germline CDR1 and CDR2 sequences are MDHEN and SYDVKM. The ends lost 3 bases at V and 6 bases at J; junction bases unmatched: 5. CDR3: CASSFAGEGNEQFF. CDR3 DNA: TGTGCCAGCAGTTTCGCGGGGGAGGGCAATGAGCAGTTCTTC.

CDR3 nucleotides: TGTGCCTGGGCAGGGTCTTCCGCCCAGGGGCCCCAGCATTTT. Translating it yields CAWAGSSAQGPQHF. V is TRBV30 and J is TRBJ1-5; D might be TRBD1 (5 bases). V was trimmed by 5 bases and J by 9 bases, leaving 20 bases between them. The length of the CDR3 is 14 residues. Germline V CDR1 and CDR2: GTSNPN, SVGIG (reference sequence).

The J gene is TRBJ2-6, the V gene TRBV4-1; D may be TRBD1 or TRBD2 (5 bases each). Germline CDR1 and CDR2: MGHRA and YSYEKL. CDR3 length: 16 amino acids. The V end was cut by 1 base, the J end by 1 base, with 8 bases between. This chain's CDR3 is CASSQGGVSGANVLTF. The CDR3 bases are TGCGCCAGCAGCCAAGGAGGGGTTTCTGGGGCCAACGTCCTGACTTTC.

The V and J genes are TRBV20-1 and TRBJ2-1; TRBD2 matches 12 bases. The CDR3 totals 14 residues. CDR1 and CDR2 (germline): DFQATT, SNEGSKA (reference sequence). V shed 3 bases and J 8 bases; nucleotides not matched to a gene: 5. The CDR3 spells CSASTTSGSHEQFF. CDR3 DNA sequence: TGCAGTGCTAGCACGACTAGCGGGAGCCATGAGCAGTTCTTC.

The J gene is TRBJ1-2, the V gene TRBV29-1, with D possibly matching TRBD1 (6 bases). CDR3 length: 17 residues. Germline V gene lookup returns CDR1 SQVTM and CDR2 ANQGSEA. The germline V and J ends were trimmed by 3 bases and 2 bases, with 22 bases remaining between them. The CDR3 region is CSVEGFREVGGNYGYTF. The CDR3 region has the DNA TGCAGCGTTGAGGGCTTCAGGGAAGTCGGGGGCAACTATGGCTACACCTTC. The full variable domain, in which reference TRBV29-1 and TRBJ1-2 provide the parts outside the CDR3, is SAVISQKPSRDICQRGTSLTIQCQVDSQVTMMFWYRQQPGQSLTLIATANQGSEATYESGFVIDKFPISRPNLTFSTLTVSNMSPEDSSIYLCSVEGFREVGGNYGYTFGSGTRLTVV.

The CDR3 region has the DNA TGCAGCGTCCCGGAGGGGCAGGAGAACACCATATATTTT. Its protein is CSVPEGQENTIYF. This rearrangement joins TRBV29-1 to TRBJ1-3, with D tentatively TRBD1 (5 bases). The V end was cut by 6 bases, the J end by 7 bases, with 16 bases between. CDR3 length: 13 residues. Germline-derived CDR1 and CDR2 are SQVTM and ANQGSEA. Full variable domain (outside the CDR3, taken from reference TRBV29-1 and TRBJ1-3): SAVISQKPSRDICQRGTSLTIQCQVDSQVTMMFWYRQQPGQSLTLIATANQGSEATYESGFVIDKFPISRPNLTFSTLTVSNMSPEDSSIYLCSVPEGQENTIYFGEGSWLTVV.